This T cell receptor (beta chain) was sequenced for a study of T-cell reconstitution after alpha-beta-depleted transplantation in children. In germline, CDR1 is LGHNA, CDR2 YSLEER. Between the trimmed V and J ends, which lost 0 bases and 3 bases, there was a span of 12 bases. This CDR3 contains 15 residues. Preparing the TCRbeta library involved the use of unique molecular identifiers. TCRdb re-analysed the PCR reads in MiXCR, keeping a single row per CDR3 protein. The repertoire includes about 410,000 distinct CDR3 sequences, over 20% of them detected once, and around 4% sits in the top ten. Sequencing was performed on PBMCs from the stem cell graft donor, taken from the stem cell graft. V is TRBV4-3 and J is TRBJ2-7; D perhaps matches TRBD1 (6 bases). The source is a human donor who donated a stem cell graft to a child with acute myeloid leukemia. The CDR3 reads CASSQDGGQLYEQYF. The CDR3 region has the DNA TGCGCCAGCAGCCAAGATGGAGGACAGCTCTACGAGCAGTACTTC.